Listed below are T cell receptor beta chains from one sample, sequenced in a study of response to subunit inactivated influenza vaccine. TCRdb reprocessed the RT-PCR reads via MiXCR and lists one record per CDR3 protein. The sample consists of around 790,000 distinct CDR3 sequences, 21% of them appearing once. Sequenced here: PBMCs from blood, sampled roughly 5 days after vaccination. The receptors come from a man between 50 and 59 years old who received an inactivated influenza vaccine. The CDR3 runs from the conserved cysteine through the conserved F or W. Each record gives: V gene, clone size, D gene, CDR3 length, J gene, CDR3 protein. The D gene is left open where the match is weak. Only part of the rows carry a size: once, few, many, or a class if the clone is expanded.

TRBV29-1	many	NA	11	TRBJ1-2	CSVGRPSGYTF
TRBV3-1	many	NA	14	TRBJ2-1	CASSQGTPNNEQFF
TRBV29-1	NA	NA	10	TRBJ2-5	CSVGHETQYF
TRBV12-3/TRBV12-4	many	TRBD1	15	TRBJ1-4	CASSLHGTDNEKLFF
TRBV14	NA	NA	14	TRBJ2-7	CVSSQVAGAGEQYF
TRBV5-6	many	NA	17	TRBJ2-1	CASSSNLGDAATNEQFF
TRBV7-2	NA	NA	15	TRBJ2-3	CASSPNLSGADTQYF
TRBV7-2	few	TRBD1	15	TRBJ2-1	CASSSDREPYNEQFF
TRBV20-1	NA	NA	14	TRBJ2-3	CSARARVPADTQYF
TRBV7-3	NA	NA	16	TRBJ2-4	CASSPAIPGQKNIQYF
TRBV4-1	few	NA	15	TRBJ1-6	CASSQDGLLNSPLHF
TRBV6-1	NA	TRBD2	16	TRBJ2-7	CASSPVLAGSSYEQYF
TRBV10-3	many	NA	17	TRBJ2-7	CAISEGFGQILSYEQYF
TRBV5-1	NA	NA	15	TRBJ2-3	CASSLDVPSTDTQYF
TRBV29-1	NA	TRBD1	13	TRBJ2-3	CSAGTGLGDTQYF
TRBV12-3/TRBV12-4	few	TRBD2	12	TRBJ2-2	CASGGGIGELFF
TRBV6-6	NA	NA	12	TRBJ2-7	CASIDYNYEQYF
TRBV5-1	many	TRBD2	14	TRBJ2-1	CASRLAGEYNEQFF
TRBV5-5	NA	TRBD1	16	TRBJ1-6	CASSFPNRGDYSPLHF
TRBV20-1	NA	NA	13	TRBJ1-5	CSASQGNNQPQHF
TRBV24-1	many	NA	15	TRBJ2-3	CATSDLRTVSDTQYF
TRBV29-1	many	NA	13	TRBJ1-2	CSVVFPRDYGYTF
TRBV20-1	few	NA	14	TRBJ2-3	CSARFPGATDTQYF
TRBV6-2/TRBV6-3	NA	NA	12	TRBJ2-1	CASSYPLGEQFF
TRBV7-2	NA	NA	14	TRBJ2-5	CASSLDLGRETQYF
TRBV6-2/TRBV6-3	NA	NA	13	TRBJ2-7	CASSYLGTYEQYF
TRBV2	few	TRBD2	15	TRBJ2-3	CASSGVSGRRGTQYF
TRBV4-1	NA	TRBD1	15	TRBJ2-7	CASSHLPGQGGEQYF
TRBV20-1	NA	NA	15	TRBJ1-6	CSASRVFSYNSPLHF
TRBV5-5	few	NA	14	TRBJ2-2	CASSLNGYTGELFF
TRBV5-6	NA	NA	16	TRBJ2-1	CASSLSPASGAYEQFF
TRBV5-1	few	TRBD1	16	TRBJ2-1	CASSLASGGMGNEQFF
TRBV29-1	many	TRBD2	12	TRBJ2-7	CSVARTRREQYF
TRBV19	once	NA	12	TRBJ1-5	CASSSFDQPQHF
TRBV18	few	NA	17	TRBJ2-5	CASSPARATRKQETQYF
TRBV20-1	many	TRBD2	16	TRBJ2-1	CSAPSRSGRFGNEQFF
TRBV5-1	NA	TRBD1	13	TRBJ1-2	CASSMSRTGGYTF
TRBV9	few	NA	13	TRBJ2-7	CASSAERGTEQYF
TRBV4-3	few	NA	17	TRBJ2-3	CASSQDSQRASTDTQYF
TRBV9	NA	NA	15	TRBJ2-2	CASSVGSPTTGELFF
TRBV20-1	few	NA	11	TRBJ2-5	CSARISETQYF
TRBV20-1	few	NA	13	TRBJ1-1	CSASRQINTEAFF
TRBV20-1	once	NA	15	TRBJ1-5	CSAAATGHSNQPQHF
TRBV29-1	NA	TRBD2	14	TRBJ2-1	CSVGTSGKLFEQFF
TRBV29-1	many	NA	14	TRBJ2-1	CSAGPGDPYNEQFF
TRBV2	NA	NA	14	TRBJ2-7	CASSRTERPTEQYF
TRBV7-6	NA	NA	14	TRBJ2-1	CASSLEGEPGEQFF
TRBV20-1	NA	NA	15	TRBJ2-5	CSAREEGRRLETQYF
TRBV28	many	NA	14	TRBJ2-7	CASSFGGLSYEQYF
TRBV7-9	NA	TRBD2	15	TRBJ2-1	CASSYGLAGANEQFF
TRBV6-2/TRBV6-3	NA	NA	17	TRBJ1-2	CASRPNRARSVNYGYTF